This entry is about one T cell receptor (beta chain). The target antigen is unknown. This record belongs to a study of OX40 agonist ivuxolimab in advanced cancers. Study information: Patients were dosed with the agonistic anti-OX40 (CD134) antibody ivuxolimab. The dose-escalation cohort had hepatocellular carcinoma, melanoma, renal cell or head and neck cancer. Overall study results and limits: The mean number of expanded clones was higher in CD8+ T cells than in CD4+. Antigen specificity of clonally expanded peripheral T cells was not established.

Per the germline V gene, CDR1 is MDHEN and CDR2 is SYDVKM. Losses at the gene ends were 2 bases for V and 5 bases for J; bases not matched to a gene: 12. CDR3 length equals 16 residues. Here immunoSEQ multiplex PCR was the method, and the copy in TCRdb shows in-frame clones only, minus some. The sample holds fewer than 55,000 clones; around 84% are singletons and the top ten take 1.6%. This sequence joins TRBV28 and TRBJ2-7, with TRBD1 matching 7 bases. This specimen was CD4+ or CD8+ T cells sorted from blood, taken in a trial of the OX40 agonist ivuxolimab. The sequence was obtained from an adult with an advanced solid tumor such as melanoma, head and neck, liver or kidney cancer. The CDR3 region is CASSLKGARRWHEQYF. The CDR3 DNA follows: TGTGCCAGCAGTTTAAAGGGGGCCCGCCGGTGGCACGAGCAGTACTTC.